This T cell receptor beta chain emerged from a study of blood T cell repertoires in COVID-19 (TCRdb year 2020). Study-wide context: Samples from collaborators originated in the United States, Italy and Spain and spanned both the acute and convalescent phases of COVID-19. The repertoires were made available in a free public database intended to serve as a resource for research on the immune response to SARS-CoV-2. The prospective study material was composed of cDNA or gDNA derived from T cells, B-cell-depleted T cells, or PBMCs. Samples were obtained from the ongoing ImmuneRACE study (first 160 participants) and from some 1,300 subjects provided by 6 global collaborators. Where HLA class I and class II types were available, the types were taken from metadata supplied by the sample provider, not from assay-based typing. Sample metadata almost always included a de-identified subject ID, COVID-19 status, age in years and sex. Subjects who had been exposed to COVID-19, were actively infected with it, or had recovered from it provided the deeply sampled blood TCRbeta repertoires that made up the dataset. Study-wide conclusions, independent of this receptor: The amount of clinical and demographic metadata varied by source and participant and was provided uncurated.

The immunoSEQ Assay, a bias-controlled multiplex PCR, was used to amplify TCRbeta CDR3 regions from genomic DNA. The authors processed their data as follows. The number of nucleated cells in each sample was estimated by amplification of reference gene primers within the assay. Sequence reads were collapsed and filtered to measure the absolute abundance of every unique TCRbeta CDR3 rearrangement. For each sample, productive Simpson clonality was calculated by taking the square root of Simpson's diversity index across productive rearrangements. This is the immuneACCESS table as TCRdb keeps it, with only in-frame sequences that have V and J called. A part of the clones is gone; compared with another copy, unresolved V genes explain less than half, and the rest is unexplained. V and J calls and clone size are copied from that table; D and trimming were computed from the DNA. Across this sample there are around 100,000 clones, with about 88% seen only once. The ten largest account for roughly 3.5% of the sample.

The germline V gene gives CDR1 as SGHAT and CDR2 as FQNNGV. V loses 4 bases at its end and J loses 6 bases; junction bases beyond the gene matches: 10. The CDR3 numbers 16 residues from cysteine through phenylalanine. The read is trimmed to its CDR3 DNA, 48 bases read in frame from base 1. The collaborating institutions used their own protocols to collect whole blood in K2EDTA tubes. Collaborator samples were shipped for TCRbeta analysis as frozen whole blood, isolated PBMCs, or DNA extracted from either sample type. A note on this clone: Its antigen target is currently unknown. No base quality values were provided; no much bigger clone lies one nucleotide off.

The rearranged segments are TRBV11-2 and TRBJ2-7; 12 junctional bases match TRBD2. The origin of this receptor is a man between 40 and 49 years old with acute or convalescent COVID-19. Sequenced: peripheral blood. The nucleotides read TGTGCCAGCAGCTCCGACCGCCCTAGCGGGGGGGTCGAGCAGTACTTC. Its translation is CASSSDRPSGGVEQYF. Joined to the reference TRBV11-2 and TRBJ2-7 proteins, this CDR3 gives the full variable domain: EAGVAQSPRYKIIEKRQSVAFWCNPISGHATLYWYQQILGQGPKLLIQFQNNGVVDDSQLPKDRFSAERLKGVDSTLKIQPAKLEDSAVYLCASSSDRPSGGVEQYFGPGTRLTVT.